Following are 14 T cell receptor beta chains from one sample sequenced in a study of cytomegalovirus exposure and HLA in healthy donors (dated 2017 in TCRdb). The library was obtained by the immunoSEQ multiplex PCR assay. What TCRdb holds here is the immuneACCESS table cut down to in-frame rearrangements. Part of the clones is not present; checked against another copy, under half of the missing clones reflect an unresolved V gene, and the others are unexplained. The sample profile shows a few hundred thousand clones; approximately 90% of them were found once. Roughly 0.8% of the sample is taken by the ten largest. Sequencing input: PBMCs. Every receptor here comes from a woman aged 18-29 years in good health and CMV-seronegative.

The chain uses TRBV11-2 and TRBJ1-1, with a possible D match to TRBD1 (5 bases). CDR1 is SGHAT, CDR2 FQNNGV, per germline. Trimming stripped 1 base from V and 1 base from J, with 13 bases between. This CDR3 has 16 amino acids. In DNA, the CDR3 is TGTGCCAGCAGCTTAGGGTACGGACACCCGAACACTGAAGCTTTCTTT. Translated: CASSLGYGHPNTEAFF. Combining the CDR3 with reference TRBV11-2 and TRBJ1-1 gives the whole variable domain EAGVAQSPRYKIIEKRQSVAFWCNPISGHATLYWYQQILGQGPKLLIQFQNNGVVDDSQLPKDRFSAERLKGVDSTLKIQPAKLEDSAVYLCASSLGYGHPNTEAFFGQGTRLTVV.

V is TRBV20-1 and J is TRBJ2-3; D is unresolved. Trimming took off 6 bases at V and 1 base at J, with 5 bases between the two ends. The CDR3 length is 11 residues. Germline V gene data show CDR1 as DFQATT and CDR2 as SNEGSKA (reference sequence). The CDR3 here is CSAARTDTQYF. The CDR3 DNA reads TGCAGTGCAGCTCGCACAGATACGCAGTATTTT.

The CDR3 DNA sequence: TGTGCCAGCAGACCCCGGACTAGCGGAAAAGAGACCCAGTACTTC. This sequence encodes CASRPRTSGKETQYF. The rearrangement joins TRBV6-5 to TRBJ2-5; 10 positions agree with TRBD2. CDR3 length equals 15 residues. Germline loops: CDR1 MNHEY, CDR2 SVGAGI. With 6 bases clipped from V and 3 bases from J, the junction kept 7 bases outside the gene matches.

This clone was seen a single time. This chain joins TRBV30 and TRBJ2-7; TRBD1 aligns across 7 bases. This CDR3 region has 17 residues. CDR1 GTSNPN and CDR2 SVGIG come from the germline V gene (reference sequence). V shed 1 base, J shed 0 bases, and the junction held 12 bases outside the gene matches. The CDR3 DNA sequence: TGTGCCTGGAGTGCTTCATTACTACGGGACAGCTCCTACGAGCAGTACTTC. This codes for CAWSASLLRDSSYEQYF. Full variable domain (rest looked up from reference TRBV30 and TRBJ2-7): SQTIHQWPATLVQPVGSPLSLECTVEGTSNPNLYWYRQAAGRGLQLLFYSVGIGQISSEVPQNLSASRPQDRQFILSSKKLLLSDSGFYLCAWSASLLRDSSYEQYFGPGTRLTVT.

CDR3 residues: CASSSLDRGRGEKLFF. CDR3 DNA sequence: TGTGCCAGCAGCTCCCTGGACAGGGGGCGAGGAGAAAAACTGTTTTTT. This sequence joins TRBV7-2 and TRBJ1-4, with 11 bases lining up with TRBD1. CDR3 size: 16 residues. V gave up 4 bases and J gave up 8 bases; unmatched junction bases: 9. Germline CDR1 is SGHTA and CDR2 is FQGNSA.

The rearrangement joins TRBV7-9 to TRBJ2-3; perhaps TRBD1 as D (6 bases). V was pared by 2 bases and J by 2 bases, with 17 bases between. Germline-derived CDR1 and CDR2 are SEHNR and FQNEAQ (reference sequence). This CDR3 is built from 17 residues. In DNA form, the CDR3 reads TGTGCCAGCAGCTTACCGATGGGGGCCGGGGACACAGATACGCAGTATTTT. Protein sequence: CASSLPMGAGDTDTQYF.

This clone was seen once. The J gene is TRBJ2-1, the V gene TRBV11-2, with TRBD2 matching over 8 bases. The CDR3 runs to 16 residues. With 5 bases clipped from V and 1 base from J, the junction kept 7 bases outside the gene matches. Looked up from germline, CDR1 is SGHAT and CDR2 is FQNNGV. CDR3 coding DNA: TGTGCCAGCAGCCTCTACGGCGGGGGGTCCTACAATGAGCAGTTCTTC. It translates to CASSLYGGGSYNEQFF.

Only a few counts were recorded for this clone. The chain links TRBV25-1 to TRBJ2-5; a weak D match, TRBD1 (5 bases). This CDR3 region has 13 residues. Germline V lookup: CDR1 MGHDK, CDR2 SYGVNS. V lost 6 bases and J 6 bases, leaving 14 bases between the germline ends. The CDR3 loop is CASSTSKGKTQYF. Here the CDR3 DNA reads TGTGCCAGCAGCACATCCAAGGGGAAGACCCAGTACTTC.

The CDR3 region is CASARLESYNEQFF. DNA for the CDR3: TGTGCCAGCGCAAGGCTAGAGTCTTACAATGAGCAGTTCTTC. This chain uses TRBV27 with TRBJ2-1, with D hard to call. Germline CDR1 MNHEY, CDR2 SMNVEV (reference sequence). CDR3 length: 14 amino acids. V shed 8 bases and J shed 4 bases, with 15 bases lying between them.

As regards this clone: The same CDR3 arises from other DNA sequences in this sample as well. This chain connects TRBV6-5 to TRBJ1-4, with 8 bases that match TRBD1. The length of the CDR3 is 14 residues. V was clipped by 2 bases and J by 8 bases; unmatched bases: 4. Germline V CDR1 and CDR2: MNHEY, SVGAGI. The CDR3 reads CASSYGQGREKLFF. The CDR3, as DNA: TGTGCCAGCAGTTACGGACAGGGAAGGGAAAAACTGTTTTTT.

This chain uses TRBV2 with TRBJ2-7; D call uncertain. Germline-derived CDR1 and CDR2 are SNHLY and FYNNEI. The CDR3 totals 10 residues. The V gene lost 4 bases and the J gene lost 10 bases, with 8 bases spanning the gap. The CDR3 region is CASSVYNQYF. The DNA for the CDR3 is TGTGCCAGCAGTGTGTACAACCAGTACTTC. The whole variable domain, filled in from reference TRBV2 and TRBJ2-7, reads EPEVTQTPSHQVTQMGQEVILRCVPISNHLYFYWYRQILGQKVEFLVSFYNNEISEKSEIFDDQFSVERPDGSNFTLKIRSTKLEDSAMYFCASSVYNQYFGPGTRLTVT.

The J gene is TRBJ1-1, the V gene TRBV5-1, with D possibly TRBD1 on 5 matching bases. Germline V gene data show CDR1 as SGHRS and CDR2 as YFSETQ. The V end was cut by 0 bases, the J end by 1 base, with 10 bases between. The CDR3 is made up of 15 amino acids. CDR3 sequence reads: CASSLVRGTNTEAFF. CDR3 coding DNA: TGCGCCAGCAGCTTGGTAAGGGGTACGAACACTGAAGCTTTCTTT.

The chain is built from TRBV4-2 and TRBJ2-3; D possibly corresponds to TRBD1 (6 bases). The CDR3 extends over 16 amino acids. Germline lookup yields CDR1 LGHNA and CDR2 YNFKEQ. V dropped 1 base and J dropped 0 bases, with 11 bases sitting between them. The CDR3 DNA reads as TGTGCCAGCAGCCAAGTTAGGGGGTCTAGCACAGATACGCAGTATTTT. Its translation: CASSQVRGSSTDTQYF.

As to this clone: This sample includes further DNA sequences coding for the same CDR3. V and J are TRBV6-5 and TRBJ1-5; no definite D call. V shed 6 bases and J shed 2 bases, with 8 bases lying between them. This CDR3 has 13 amino acids. Germline V gives CDR1 MNHEY, CDR2 SVGAGI. The CDR3 region is CASSPGGNQPQHF. CDR3 nucleotide sequence: TGTGCCAGCAGCCCCGGGGGCAATCAGCCCCAGCATTTT.